This is a list of T cell receptor beta chains from one sample in a study of cytomegalovirus exposure and HLA in healthy donors. Sequencing was performed with immunoSEQ multiplex PCR; in TCRdb, only in-frame clones are kept and a portion is missing. This table holds about 190,000 clones, roughly 88% found once. Input material: PBMCs. These receptors were taken from a woman aged 18-29 years in good health and CMV-seronegative. CDR3s include the opening cysteine and the closing phenylalanine or tryptophan.

v_call cdr3_aa
TRBV25-1 CATLPGYGTEAFF
TRBV11-2 CASSDRTSGRDNEQFF
TRBV5-4 CASSLTAENGYTF
TRBV11-2 CASHTTRDTQYF
TRBV4-2 CASSQDIPGDTIVYEQYF
TRBV30 CAWSRGTGSRRETQYF
TRBV20-1 CSARVTEEAFF
TRBV4-1 CASSPAAGQAPNSNQPQHF
TRBV6-1 CASSEQVTPNTEAFF
TRBV5-1 CASSLAAGLGNEQFF
TRBV2 CASSEQGTGYTEAFF
TRBV7-2 CASSLVGRQGGSYEQYF
TRBV5-4 CASSLLPRGLAGGRTYEQYF
TRBV5-8 CASSLRTGGKSPLHF
TRBV19 CASKGLAGGYEQFF
TRBV5-1 CASSLRDRRETQYF
TRBV5-4 CASSLGGTGYNKNIQYF